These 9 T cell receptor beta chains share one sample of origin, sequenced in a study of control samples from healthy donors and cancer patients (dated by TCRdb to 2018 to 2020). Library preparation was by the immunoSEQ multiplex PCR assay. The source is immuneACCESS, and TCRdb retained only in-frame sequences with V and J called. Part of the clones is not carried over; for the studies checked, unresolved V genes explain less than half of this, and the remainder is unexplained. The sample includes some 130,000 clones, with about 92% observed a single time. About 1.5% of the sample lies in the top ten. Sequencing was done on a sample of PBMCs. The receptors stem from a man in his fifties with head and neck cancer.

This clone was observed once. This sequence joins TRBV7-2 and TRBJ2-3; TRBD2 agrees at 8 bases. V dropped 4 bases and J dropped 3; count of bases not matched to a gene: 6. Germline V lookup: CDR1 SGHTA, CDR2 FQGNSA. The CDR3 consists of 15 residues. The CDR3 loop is CASSSGGHETDTQYF. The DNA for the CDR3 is TGTGCCAGCAGCTCGGGGGGGCACGAGACAGATACGCAGTATTTT.

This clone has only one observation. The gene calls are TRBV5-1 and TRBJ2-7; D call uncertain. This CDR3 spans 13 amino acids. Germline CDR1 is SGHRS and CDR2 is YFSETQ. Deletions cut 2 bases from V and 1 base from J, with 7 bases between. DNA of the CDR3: TGCGCCAGCAGCTTAAAGGGTTCCTACGAGCAGTACTTC. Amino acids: CASSLKGSYEQYF.

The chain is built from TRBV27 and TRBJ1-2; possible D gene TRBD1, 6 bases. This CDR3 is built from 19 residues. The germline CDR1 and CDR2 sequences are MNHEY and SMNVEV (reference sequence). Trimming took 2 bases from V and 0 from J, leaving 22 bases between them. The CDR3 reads CASSLTPRAGAITNYGYTF. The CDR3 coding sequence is TGTGCCAGCAGTTTAACTCCCCGTGCAGGGGCGATAACTAACTATGGCTACACCTTC.

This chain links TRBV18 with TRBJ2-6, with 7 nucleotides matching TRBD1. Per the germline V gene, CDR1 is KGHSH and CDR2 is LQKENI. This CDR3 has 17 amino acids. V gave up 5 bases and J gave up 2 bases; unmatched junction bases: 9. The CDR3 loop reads CASSSGRGGPGANVLTF. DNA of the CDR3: TGTGCCAGCTCATCAGGGCGAGGGGGCCCTGGGGCCAACGTCCTGACTTTC.

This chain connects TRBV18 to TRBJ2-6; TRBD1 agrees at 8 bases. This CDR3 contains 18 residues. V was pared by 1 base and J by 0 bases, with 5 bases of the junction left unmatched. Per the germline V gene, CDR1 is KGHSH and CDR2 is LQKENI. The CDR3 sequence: CASSPLGQATSGANVLTF. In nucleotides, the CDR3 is TGTGCCAGCTCACCACTGGGACAGGCAACCTCTGGGGCCAACGTCCTGACTTTC.

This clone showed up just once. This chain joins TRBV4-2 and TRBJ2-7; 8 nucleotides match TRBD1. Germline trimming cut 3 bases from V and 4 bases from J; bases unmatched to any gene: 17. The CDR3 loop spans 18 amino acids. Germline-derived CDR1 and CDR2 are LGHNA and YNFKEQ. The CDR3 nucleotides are TGTGCCAGCAGCCAGGAAGGGGTCGCGGCAGGGGGCGAATACGAGCAGTACTTC. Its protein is CASSQEGVAAGGEYEQYF.

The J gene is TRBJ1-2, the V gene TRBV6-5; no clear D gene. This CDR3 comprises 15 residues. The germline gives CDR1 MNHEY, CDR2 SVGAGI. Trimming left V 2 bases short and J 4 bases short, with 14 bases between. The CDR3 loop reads CASSYSPQAIYGYTF. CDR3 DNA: TGTGCCAGCAGTTACAGCCCTCAGGCGATCTATGGCTACACCTTC.

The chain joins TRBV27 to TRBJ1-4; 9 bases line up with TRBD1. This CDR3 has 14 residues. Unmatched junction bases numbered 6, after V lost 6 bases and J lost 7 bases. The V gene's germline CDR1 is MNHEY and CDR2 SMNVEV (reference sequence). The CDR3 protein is CASRTGTGFEKLFF. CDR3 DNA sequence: TGTGCCAGCAGAACCGGGACAGGGTTTGAAAAACTGTTTTTT.

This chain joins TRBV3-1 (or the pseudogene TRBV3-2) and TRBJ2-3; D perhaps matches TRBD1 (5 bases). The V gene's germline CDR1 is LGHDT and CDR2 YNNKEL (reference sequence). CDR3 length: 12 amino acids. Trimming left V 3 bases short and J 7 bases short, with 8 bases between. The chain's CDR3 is CASSQTENTQYF. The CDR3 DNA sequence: TGTGCCAGCAGCCAGACAGAGAATACGCAGTATTTT.